This T cell receptor (beta chain) was sequenced for a study of CD8+ T cells in alopecia areata. Study-level background: The tofacitinib course ran for 6 to 18 months and was followed by 6 months off drug.

This clone was detected only a few times. Its antigen is unidentified. Broader study findings: Although TCR sharing was seen in mice, sharing across patients was less clear, possibly for HLA-related reasons.

Germline lookup yields CDR1 GTSNPN and CDR2 SVGIG (reference sequence). Trimming took 2 bases from V and 0 from J; bases not matched to a gene: 19. The CDR3 runs to 21 residues. In each case, RNA was isolated and then reverse transcribed into cDNA as the sequencing template. Clones were sequenced by immunoSEQ multiplex PCR, and TCRdb holds only the in-frame ones, with some missing. The repertoire holds 110,000 to 150,000 clones, with roughly 46% as singletons. The rearrangement joins TRBV30 to TRBJ2-3, with 11 bases lining up with TRBD1. This TCR derives from a human donor with alopecia areata. The sequencing used CD4+ T cells sorted from blood, collected at week 0. The CDR3 sequence is CAWSPYRHLGQGVPSTDTQYF. The CDR3 nucleotides are TGTGCCTGGAGTCCATACCGACATCTGGGACAGGGGGTTCCTAGCACAGATACGCAGTATTTT.